A selection of T cell receptor beta chains follows, all from one sample in a study of shared clonotypes between healthy human individuals. Generated by immunoSEQ multiplex PCR, the TCRdb table keeps only in-frame clones and is missing some. The data show approximately 2.5 million clones, 85% to 95% seen once. The sequenced sample was naive CD4+ T cells sorted from blood. Receptors were obtained from a man between 18 and 35 years old in good health. The CDR3 runs from the conserved cysteine through the conserved F or W. D genes are given only for firm matches. Size values are once, few and many counts, or a class for expanded clones, and some rows have none.

clone size,V gene,J gene,D gene,CDR3 protein,CDR3 DNA
-,TRBV28,TRBJ1-4,TRBD1,CASRHRGEATNEKLFF,TGTGCCAGCAGACACAGGGGGGAGGCAACTAATGAAAAACTGTTTTTT
-,TRBV4-1,TRBJ2-7,-,CASSLATGPRGKSYEQYF,TGCGCCAGCAGCTTAGCCACAGGGCCTAGGGGTAAAAGCTACGAGCAGTACTTC
-,TRBV5-1,TRBJ2-7,-,CASSSERGSHNEQYF,TGCGCCAGCAGCTCTGAAAGAGGGAGTCACAACGAGCAGTACTTC
-,TRBV30,TRBJ1-4,-,CALSQGLGEKLFF,TGTGCCTTGTCACAGGGACTAGGAGAAAAACTGTTTTTT
-,TRBV11-2,TRBJ1-2,-,CASSLEGRSLYYGYTF,TGTGCCAGCAGCTTGGAGGGGCGCAGCCTATACTATGGCTACACCTTC
-,TRBV29-1,TRBJ2-5,-,CSVEQGQETQYF,TGCAGCGTTGAACAGGGTCAGGAGACCCAGTACTTC
-,TRBV6-5,TRBJ2-5,-,CASTSPGGTETQYF,TGTGCCAGCACCTCTCCGGGGGGCACAGAGACCCAGTACTTC
few,TRBV18,TRBJ2-4,TRBD2,CASSPVGEGIQYF,TGTGCCAGCTCACCCGTAGGGGAGGGCATTCAGTACTTC
-,TRBV30,TRBJ1-2,TRBD1,CAWSVPGQDLRGYTF,TGTGCCTGGAGTGTCCCGGGACAGGATTTAAGGGGCTACACCTTC
once,TRBV6-6,TRBJ1-5,-,CASSSPRADSNQPQHF,TGTGCCAGCAGTTCCCCCCGAGCTGACAGCAATCAGCCCCAGCATTTT
-,TRBV6-6,TRBJ1-5,TRBD1,CASSPQGADNQPQHF,TGTGCCAGCAGCCCACAGGGGGCGGACAATCAGCCCCAGCATTTT
-,TRBV6-1,TRBJ1-1,-,CASIYRAPNTEAFF,TGTGCCAGCATTTACAGGGCTCCGAACACTGAAGCTTTCTTT
-,TRBV18,TRBJ2-5,-,CASSSLQGSQETQYF,TGTGCCAGCTCAAGTCTACAAGGTAGTCAAGAGACCCAGTACTTC
-,TRBV5-1,TRBJ2-2,-,CASSSKRAGELFF,TGCGCCAGCAGCTCCAAAAGGGCCGGGGAGCTGTTTTTT
-,TRBV6-1,TRBJ2-4,-,CASNEGRFAKNIQYF,TGTGCCAGCAATGAAGGCCGCTTTGCCAAAAACATTCAGTACTTC
-,TRBV7-8,TRBJ1-1,TRBD1,CASTLRDRDMNTEAFF,TGTGCCAGCACCCTCCGGGACAGAGACATGAACACTGAAGCTTTCTTT
once,TRBV15,TRBJ2-3,-,CATSRGRTDTQYF,TGTGCCACCAGCAGAGGCCGGACAGATACGCAGTATTTT
-,TRBV11-2,TRBJ2-7,-,CASRYRSGVEQYF,TGTGCCAGCAGGTACCGTTCAGGGGTCGAGCAGTACTTC
-,TRBV5-1,TRBJ1-4,-,CASSLSEGGKLFF,TGCGCCAGCAGCTTGTCGGAGGGAGGCAAACTGTTTTTT
few,TRBV30,TRBJ2-2,-,CAWSQGTTGELFF,TGTGCCTGGAGTCAAGGGACCACCGGGGAGCTGTTTTTT
-,TRBV5-5,TRBJ1-4,-,CASRNGRAQGEKLFF,TGTGCCAGCAGAAATGGGCGAGCCCAAGGGGAAAAACTGTTTTTT
once,TRBV5-4,TRBJ1-4,TRBD1,CASSLTGQGNEKLFF,TGTGCCAGCAGCTTGACGGGACAGGGAAATGAAAAACTGTTTTTT
-,TRBV29-1,TRBJ1-2,TRBD1,CSVAGQLPVDYGYTF,TGCAGCGTTGCGGGACAGCTCCCCGTCGACTATGGCTACACCTTC
-,TRBV2,TRBJ1-1,-,CASILESKNTEAFF,TGTGCCAGCATCTTGGAGAGTAAGAACACTGAAGCTTTCTTT
-,TRBV27,TRBJ1-1,TRBD1,CASMRTGTNTEAFF,TGTGCCAGCATGAGGACAGGGACGAACACTGAAGCTTTCTTT
once,TRBV6-5,TRBJ2-5,-,CASSYLPGAETQYF,TGTGCCAGCAGTTATTTGCCAGGGGCGGAGACCCAGTACTTC
-,TRBV6-6,TRBJ1-1,-,CASSYSVPQEEAFF,TGTGCCAGCAGTTACTCGGTGCCACAAGAAGAAGCTTTCTTT
-,TRBV5-1,TRBJ1-1,-,CASSVSPGRLMNTEAFF,TGCGCCAGCAGCGTATCACCGGGACGCCTCATGAACACTGAAGCTTTCTTT
-,TRBV5-6,TRBJ1-6,TRBD1,CASTPGGYNSPLHF,TGTGCCAGCACCCCAGGGGGCTATAATTCACCCCTCCACTTT
-,TRBV7-2,TRBJ2-7,-,CASSLDSNRYEQYF,TGTGCCAGCAGCTTAGACTCTAACCGATACGAGCAGTACTTC
-,TRBV10-2,TRBJ1-2,-,CASSESTLGLGYTF,TGCGCCAGCAGTGAGTCGACTCTGGGGTTGGGCTACACCTTC
-,TRBV21-1,TRBJ2-7,-,CASSKRRVGYEQYF,TGTGCCAGCAGCAAACGGAGGGTAGGTTACGAGCAGTACTTC
-,TRBV11-3,TRBJ2-5,-,CASSLEGLPQETQYF,TGTGCCAGCAGCTTAGAGGGGTTGCCCCAAGAGACCCAGTACTTC
-,TRBV30,TRBJ2-7,-,CAWKTPGVGEQYF,TGTGCCTGGAAAACCCCAGGGGTAGGCGAGCAGTACTTC
-,TRBV5-1,TRBJ1-2,-,CASSLEPGGYTF,TGCGCCAGCAGCCTCGAACCGGGTGGCTACACCTTC
-,TRBV7-9,TRBJ1-1,-,CASSRLGGLGTEAFF,TGTGCCAGCAGTCGATTGGGAGGACTGGGAACTGAAGCTTTCTTT
-,TRBV5-1,TRBJ1-3,TRBD1,CASSLAGTGSGNTIYF,TGCGCCAGCAGCTTGGCGGGGACAGGGTCTGGAAACACCATATATTTT
-,TRBV10-3,TRBJ2-2,-,CAILRGGEAWTGELFF,TGTGCCATTCTGAGAGGGGGGGAGGCTTGGACCGGGGAGCTGTTTTTT
-,TRBV10-3,TRBJ1-5,-,CAISDGMGQSNQPQHF,TGTGCCATCAGTGACGGAATGGGGCAGAGCAATCAGCCCCAGCATTTT
-,TRBV29-1,TRBJ2-3,-,CSVEETDTQYF,TGCAGCGTTGAAGAGACAGATACGCAGTATTTT
-,TRBV5-1,TRBJ2-7,-,CASSLGRDYEQYF,TGCGCCAGCAGCTTGGGGCGGGATTACGAGCAGTACTTC
-,TRBV30,TRBJ1-5,-,CAWSVSDQPQHF,TGTGCCTGGAGTGTCTCCGATCAGCCCCAGCATTTT
-,TRBV29-1,TRBJ1-6,TRBD1,CSAGQGSNSPLHF,TGCAGCGCCGGACAGGGCTCCAATTCACCCCTCCACTTT
-,TRBV28,TRBJ2-7,TRBD1,CASSSPGTGSLEQYF,TGTGCCAGCAGTAGTCCCGGGACAGGATCCCTCGAGCAGTACTTC
-,TRBV5-1,TRBJ2-1,-,CASSLVGLNHNEQFF,TGCGCCAGCAGCTTGGTTGGCCTCAACCACAATGAGCAGTTCTTC
-,TRBV18,TRBJ1-1,-,CASSPLPTDLNTEAFF,TGTGCCAGCTCACCACTTCCCACAGACCTGAACACTGAAGCTTTCTTT
-,TRBV4-2,TRBJ2-3,TRBD2,CASRLAGADTDTQYF,TGTGCCAGCAGACTAGCGGGGGCCGACACAGATACGCAGTATTTT
once,TRBV10-3,TRBJ2-1,-,CAISESGGASPNEQFF,TGTGCCATCAGTGAGTCGGGCGGGGCCTCCCCCAATGAGCAGTTCTTC
-,TRBV18,TRBJ1-1,-,CASSPKGGTEAFF,TGTGCCAGCTCACCCAAGGGGGGTACTGAAGCTTTCTTT
-,TRBV11-3,TRBJ2-1,-,CASSLDGKLSYNEQFF,TGTGCCAGCAGCTTAGATGGGAAGTTATCCTACAATGAGCAGTTCTTC
-,TRBV7-2,TRBJ2-3,-,CASSFQGIDTQYF,TGTGCCAGCAGCTTCCAGGGTATAGATACGCAGTATTTT
-,TRBV7-2,TRBJ2-1,TRBD2,CASSPPGGKGAWHEQFF,TGTGCCAGCAGCCCCCCGGGAGGGAAGGGTGCCTGGCATGAGCAGTTCTTC
-,TRBV6-6,TRBJ2-2,-,CASSYHDTKELFF,TGTGCCAGCAGTTACCACGACACCAAGGAGCTGTTTTTT
-,TRBV7-3,TRBJ1-3,-,CASSLTGGASGNTIYF,TGTGCCAGCAGCTTAACAGGGGGTGCTTCTGGAAACACCATATATTTT